The entry that follows covers one TCR beta chain sequence. V dropped 5 bases and J dropped 7 bases, with 14 bases sitting between them. The CDR3 totals 14 residues. Germline assignment: CDR1 LGHNT and CDR2 FRNRAP. This record comes from a study of blood T cell repertoires in COVID-19. On the study more broadly: COVID-19 samples, acute and convalescent, were from the United States, Italy and Spain. PBMCs, B-cell-depleted T cells, or T cells provided the cDNA or gDNA that made up the material.

In the original workflow: Estimated nucleated cell counts came from reference gene primer amplification. The data were produced by immunoSEQ multiplex PCR, yet TCRdb's version contains in-frame clones alone and is incomplete. Clone size and the V and J calls come from that table; the DNA yielded D and trimming. The table lists approximately 100,000 clones, around four fifths of them singletons, with about 5% in the top ten. Sequenced material: peripheral blood. This chain connects TRBV12-5 to TRBJ1-4, with D unresolved. This TCR was recovered from a man in his sixties with acute or convalescent COVID-19. CDR3 nucleotide sequence: TGTGCTAGTGGTACGACCACGGGAGGTGAAAAACTGTTTTTT. This codes for CASGTTTGGEKLFF.